This TCR beta chain was documented in a study of control samples from healthy donors and cancer patients. The table came from immunoSEQ multiplex PCR; TCRdb's copy has only in-frame clones and leaves some out. This repertoire shows approximately 82,000 clones, approximately 93% found once; its top ten account for around 1.3%. The TCR sequence derives from a woman in her 40s with lung cancer. The specimen sequenced was PBMCs.

The CDR3 bases are TGTGCCAGCAGCGGACAGGCGAATCAGCCCCAGCATTTT. It translates to CASSGQANQPQHF. The chain combines TRBV12-3 or TRBV12-4 with TRBJ1-5; TRBD1 agrees at 7 bases. V lost 6 bases and J lost 4; bases outside the gene matches: 3. The CDR3 covers 13 residues.